This T cell receptor beta chain was documented in a study of cytotoxic CD8 clonotypes in ibrutinib-treated CLL. Across the study: Across the patients, roughly 10 were relapsed/refractory, roughly 15 treatment-naive and roughly 17 IGHV unmutated.

V gave up 3 bases and J gave up 5 bases, with 11 bases separating them. This CDR3 comprises 13 residues. Germline V gene data show CDR1 as WNHNN and CDR2 as SYGVQD (reference sequence). Targeted sequencing depth ranged from 1 in 200,000 to 1 in 1 million T cells. Repertoires were generated with immunoSEQ multiplex PCR, while TCRdb's copy carries only in-frame clones and drops some. The table records more than 9,000 clones, approximately 65% of them present only once. Study conclusions and caveats: Clonality was higher at ibrutinib response and returned toward baseline at progression.

For this clone: The antigen remains unidentified.

TCR beta libraries used about 2 micrograms of DNA from cryopreserved PBMCs. The specimen was PBMCs, collected before ibrutinib treatment. This clonotype originated in a human donor with chronic lymphocytic leukemia. The chain joins TRBV10-1 to TRBJ2-7, with D unresolved. Written as DNA, the CDR3 is TGCGCCAGCAGTGAAGGCACCCCGGACGAGCAGTACTTC. It specifies CASSEGTPDEQYF.